One and the same sample provided the 2 T cell receptor beta chains below, sequenced in a study of blood T cell repertoires in COVID-19. Assay used: immunoSEQ multiplex PCR; TCRdb lists only in-frame clones, some missing. The sample yields about 170,000 clones, 90% seen once. The sequencing input was peripheral blood. These receptors were collected from a man aged 50-60 years with acute or convalescent COVID-19.

This clone was recorded a few times. The V and J genes are TRBV7-6 and TRBJ2-2, with D perhaps TRBD2 (5 bases). This CDR3 region has 13 residues. V was cut by 1 base and J by 5 bases, with 5 bases left in between. The germline CDR1 and CDR2 sequences are SGHVS and FNYEAQ. The chain's CDR3 is CASSLGGTGELFF. In nucleotides, the CDR3 is TGTGCCAGCAGCTTAGGAGGGACCGGGGAGCTGTTTTTT.

The chain links TRBV4-1 to TRBJ2-7; 9 positions agree with TRBD1. Germline V gene data show CDR1 as MGHRA and CDR2 as YSYEKL. The CDR3 is made up of 15 amino acids. The trim removed 1 base at V and 5 bases at J, leaving 6 bases unmatched. CDR3 sequence reads: CASSQARTGENEQYF. The CDR3 DNA follows: TGCGCCAGCAGCCAAGCCAGGACAGGGGAGAACGAGCAGTACTTC.